The TCR beta chain under discussion was sequenced for a study of blood T cell repertoires in COVID-19. Study details: From the United States, Italy and Spain came samples of acute and convalescent COVID-19. Sample material is recorded as cDNA or gDNA derived from T cells, B-cell-depleted T cells, or PBMCs.

The CDR3 runs to 14 residues. After removal of 5 bases from V and 6 bases from J, the junction contained 9 bases not matched to a gene. In germline, CDR1 is SGHRS, CDR2 YFSETQ. Patients of the Seattle cohort, enrolled during active infection, were followed longitudinally. How the authors handled the data: Amplification of reference gene primers provided the estimated nucleated cell counts. Clones were sequenced by immunoSEQ multiplex PCR, and TCRdb holds only the in-frame ones, with some missing. The V and J calls and clone size were taken over from that table, and D and trimming were inferred from the DNA. Of 150,000 to 200,000 clones detected, over 90% appear once; the ten largest clones hold less than 2%.

This TCR derives from a woman aged 55 to 70 with COVID-19, enrolled during active disease. The material sequenced was peripheral blood. This sequence joins TRBV5-1 and TRBJ1-2, with 8 bases fitting TRBD1. DNA for the CDR3: TGCGCCAGCAGAAGCCCACAGGGGGTTAATGGCTACACCTTC. Translating gives CASRSPQGVNGYTF.